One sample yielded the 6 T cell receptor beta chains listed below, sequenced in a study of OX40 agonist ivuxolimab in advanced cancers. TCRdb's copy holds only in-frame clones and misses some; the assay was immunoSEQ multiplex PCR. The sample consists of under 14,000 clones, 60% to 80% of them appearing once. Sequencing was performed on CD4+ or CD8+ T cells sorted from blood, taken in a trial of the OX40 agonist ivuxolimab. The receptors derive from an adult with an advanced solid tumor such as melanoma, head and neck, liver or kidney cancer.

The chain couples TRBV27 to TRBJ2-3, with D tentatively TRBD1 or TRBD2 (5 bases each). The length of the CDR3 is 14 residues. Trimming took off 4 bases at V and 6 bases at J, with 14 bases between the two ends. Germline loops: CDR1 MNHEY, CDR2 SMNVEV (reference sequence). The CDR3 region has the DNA TGTGCCAGCAGTTCGGGACCCCTCGGGGATACGCAGTATTTT. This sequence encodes CASSSGPLGDTQYF.

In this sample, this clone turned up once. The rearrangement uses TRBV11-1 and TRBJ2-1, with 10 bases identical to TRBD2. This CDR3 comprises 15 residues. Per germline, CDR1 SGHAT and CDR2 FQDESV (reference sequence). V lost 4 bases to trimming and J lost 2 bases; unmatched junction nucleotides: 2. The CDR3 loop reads CASSYSGGAYNEQFF. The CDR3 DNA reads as TGTGCCAGCAGCTACAGCGGGGGGGCCTACAATGAGCAGTTCTTC. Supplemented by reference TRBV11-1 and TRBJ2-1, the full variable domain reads EAEVAQSPRYKITEKSQAVAFWCDPISGHATLYWYRQILGQGPELLVQFQDESVVDDSQLPKDRFSAERLKGVDSTLKIQPAELGDSAMYLCASSYSGGAYNEQFFGPGTRLTVL.

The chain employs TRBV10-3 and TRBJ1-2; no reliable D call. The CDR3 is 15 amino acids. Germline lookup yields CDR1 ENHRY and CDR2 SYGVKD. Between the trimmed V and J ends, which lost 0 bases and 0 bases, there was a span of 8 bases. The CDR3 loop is CAISESDGSNYGYTF. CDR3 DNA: TGTGCCATCAGTGAGTCAGACGGATCTAACTATGGCTACACCTTC.

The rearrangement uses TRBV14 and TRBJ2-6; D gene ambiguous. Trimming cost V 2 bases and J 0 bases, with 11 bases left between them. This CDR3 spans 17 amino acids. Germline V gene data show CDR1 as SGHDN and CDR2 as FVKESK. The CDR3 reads CASSQYSWSSGANVLTF. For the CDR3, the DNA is TGTGCCAGCAGCCAATATTCGTGGAGCTCTGGGGCCAACGTCCTGACTTTC.

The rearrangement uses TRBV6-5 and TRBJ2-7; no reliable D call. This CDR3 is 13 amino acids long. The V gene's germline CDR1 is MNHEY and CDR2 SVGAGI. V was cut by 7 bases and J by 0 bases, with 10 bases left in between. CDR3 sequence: CASNLGFSYEQYF. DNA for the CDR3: TGTGCCAGCAACCTAGGGTTCTCCTACGAGCAGTACTTC.

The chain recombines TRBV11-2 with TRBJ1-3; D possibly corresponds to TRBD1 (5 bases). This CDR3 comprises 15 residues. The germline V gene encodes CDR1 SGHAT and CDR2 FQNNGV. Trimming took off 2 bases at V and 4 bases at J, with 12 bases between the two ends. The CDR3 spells CASSLLGGVGNTIYF. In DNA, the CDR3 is TGTGCCAGCAGCTTATTGGGAGGGGTCGGAAACACCATATATTTT. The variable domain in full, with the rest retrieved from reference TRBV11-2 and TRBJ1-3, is EAGVAQSPRYKIIEKRQSVAFWCNPISGHATLYWYQQILGQGPKLLIQFQNNGVVDDSQLPKDRFSAERLKGVDSTLKIQPAKLEDSAVYLCASSLLGGVGNTIYFGEGSWLTVV.